This TCR beta chain comes out of a study of beta chain features in type 1 diabetes. This CDR3 is built from 15 residues. CDR1 is LNHNV, CDR2 YYDKDF, per germline (reference sequence). V lost 1 base and J lost 2; bases outside the gene matches: 1. Reverse transcription of all isolated RNA meant that expressed TCRB transcripts were sequenced. Naive, central memory and regulatory T cell samples averaged approximately 3.8 million reads. Method: immunoSEQ multiplex PCR; TCRdb's copy keeps in-frame clones and lacks some. This sample has fewer than 650,000 clones, with 15% found just once. Sequencing input: naive CD4+ T cells from blood. The sequence was obtained from a man younger than 30 in good health. The chain is built from TRBV15 and TRBJ2-3, with 9 bases fitting TRBD1. As DNA, the CDR3 is TGTGCCACCAGCAGAGGACAGGGGGACACAGATACGCAGTATTTT. It is translated as CATSRGQGDTDTQYF.